Sequencing of this T cell receptor beta chain was carried out in a study of cytotoxic CD8 clonotypes in ibrutinib-treated CLL. Some clones are missing from TCRdb's copy, which holds only in-frame ones; the method was immunoSEQ multiplex PCR. The sample shows roughly 180,000 clones, around 72% of them seen only once. The sequencing here drew on PBMCs, taken after 24 months of ibrutinib treatment. The receptor's source is a human donor with chronic lymphocytic leukemia.

This CDR3 reads CASSEQGSSSYNSPLHF. The CDR3 nucleotides are TGTGCCAGCAGTGAACAGGGGTCTAGCTCCTATAATTCACCCCTCCACTTT. The rearrangement joins TRBV6-1 to TRBJ1-6; tentatively, D is TRBD1 (6 bases). Germline assignment: CDR1 MNHNS and CDR2 SASEGT. V lost 2 bases to trimming and J lost 0 bases, with 11 bases between them. The CDR3 spans 17 residues.